This T cell receptor beta chain was retrieved from a study of shared clonotypes between healthy human individuals. Germline values: CDR1 MDHEN, CDR2 SYDVKM. V was cut by 7 bases and J by 0 bases, with 12 bases left in between. The CDR3 spans 14 residues. There were only Caucasian adults among the donors, and all lived in Nashville, Tennessee. In unsorted samples, genomic DNA was obtained using 100 million or so PBMCs. The assay was run at deep level. Clones were read by immunoSEQ multiplex PCR, and TCRdb kept only the in-frame ones, dropping some. Of some 510,000 clones detected, 79% appear once; the ten largest clones hold 13%.

The sample taken for sequencing was PBMCs. The chain employs TRBV28 and TRBJ1-2; TRBD1 is a possible D gene (6 bases). The TCR comes from a woman between 40 and 55 years old in good health. Some clones in this sample may be carry-over from other donors' samples. CDR3: CASNLGGSNYGYTF. CDR3 DNA sequence: TGTGCCAGCAATTTGGGGGGCTCTAACTATGGCTACACCTTC.